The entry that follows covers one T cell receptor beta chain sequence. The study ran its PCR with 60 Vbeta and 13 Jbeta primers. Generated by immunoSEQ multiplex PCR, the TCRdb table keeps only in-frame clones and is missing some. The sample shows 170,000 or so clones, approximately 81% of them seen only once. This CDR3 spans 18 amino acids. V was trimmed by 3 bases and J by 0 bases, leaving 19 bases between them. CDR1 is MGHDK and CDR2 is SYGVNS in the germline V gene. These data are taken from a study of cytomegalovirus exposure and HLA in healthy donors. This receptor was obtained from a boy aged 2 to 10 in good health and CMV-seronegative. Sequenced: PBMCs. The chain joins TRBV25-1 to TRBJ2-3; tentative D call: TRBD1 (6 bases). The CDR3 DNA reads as TGTGCCAGCAGTGACTACTTCCAGACAGGCGCTAGCACAGATACGCAGTATTTT. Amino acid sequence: CASSDYFQTGASTDTQYF. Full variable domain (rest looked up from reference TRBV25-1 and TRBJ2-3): EADIYQTPRYLVIGTGKKITLECSQTMGHDKMYWYQQDPGMELHLIHYSYGVNSTEKGDLSSESTVSRIRTEHFPLTLESARPSHTSQYLCASSDYFQTGASTDTQYFGPGTRLTVL.